The entry below gives a single T cell receptor (beta chain) sequence along with its context. The CDR3 has 16 residues. V lost 5 bases to trimming and J lost 4 bases, with 18 bases between them. Germline V gives CDR1 SGHVS, CDR2 FQNEAQ. Assay: immunoSEQ multiplex PCR; the TCRdb copy retains only in-frame clones and omits some. This table has roughly 200,000 clones, roughly 80% appearing once. These data come from a study of blood T cell repertoires in COVID-19. The sequenced sample was PBMCs or T cells enriched from blood (not recorded which). The chain recombines TRBV7-8 with TRBJ2-1; D perhaps matches TRBD2 (6 bases). This TCR was recovered from a woman aged 55-69 years with acute COVID-19. For the CDR3, the DNA is TGTGCCAGCAGCCCCCCCCAAGGAGGGCCTTACAATGAGCAGTTCTTC. It yields the protein CASSPPQGGPYNEQFF.